This T cell receptor beta chain comes out of a study of blood T cell repertoires in COVID-19. With V trimmed by 1 base and J by 5 bases, 11 bases remained unmatched. CDR1 and CDR2 from the germline V gene are SEHNR and FQNEAQ (reference sequence). The CDR3 consists of 17 residues. Clones were sequenced by immunoSEQ multiplex PCR, and TCRdb holds only the in-frame ones, with some missing. The table has about 430,000 clones, 70% to 90% seen once. This chain uses TRBV7-9 with TRBJ2-1, with 7 bases that match TRBD1. The source is a woman younger than 35 who had been exposed to COVID-19. The sample taken for sequencing was PBMCs or T cells enriched from blood (not recorded which). The CDR3 coding sequence is TGTGCCAGCAGCTTAGGTAGGGACCGGGACAGACACAATGAGCAGTTCTTC. It translates to CASSLGRDRDRHNEQFF.